Listed here are 22 T cell receptor beta chains from one sample, sequenced in a study of T cell responses to AZD1222 COVID-19 vaccine. Assay used: immunoSEQ multiplex PCR; TCRdb lists only in-frame clones, some missing. Found here are around 100,000 clones, around 89% of them singletons; the top ten hold 7.5%. This specimen consisted of peripheral blood, obtained on day 0 of AZD1222 vaccination. The receptor set was obtained from an adult in good health.

The chain is built from TRBV3-1 (or the pseudogene TRBV3-2) and TRBJ1-1; 7 nucleotides align to TRBD1. Germline trimming cut 1 base from V and 1 base from J; bases unmatched to any gene: 0. The germline V gene has CDR1 LGHDT and CDR2 YNNKEL (reference sequence). There are 14 residues in the CDR3. The CDR3 DNA sequence: TGTGCCAGCAGCCAAGGGACAGGGAACACTGAAGCTTTCTTT. Translated, it gives CASSQGTGNTEAFF.

This clone was counted once. This chain joins TRBV7-2 and TRBJ2-7; tentative D call: TRBD2 (5 bases). V lost 2 bases to trimming and J lost 7 bases, with 18 bases between them. The CDR3 extends over 15 amino acids. Germline CDR1 SGHTA, CDR2 FQGNSA. The CDR3 nucleotides are TGTGCCAGCAGCTTAAGTGGTGCCCCTTGGGAGGAGCAGTACTTC. The encoded protein is CASSLSGAPWEEQYF.

The V call is TRBV28, the J call TRBJ2-6; D gene unclear. The CDR3 extends over 11 amino acids. Germline-derived CDR1 and CDR2 are MDHEN and SYDVKM. The ends were cut back, 10 bases at V and 4 bases at J, with 5 bases in the middle. CDR3: CAIKGANVLTF. CDR3 in DNA: TGTGCCATCAAGGGGGCCAACGTCCTGACTTTC.

This rearrangement joins TRBV6-5 to TRBJ1-2, with 7 positions matching TRBD1. CDR3 length equals 15 residues. From germline, CDR1 is MNHEY and CDR2 SVGAGI. V lost 6 bases to trimming and J lost 5 bases; unmatched junction nucleotides: 12. CDR3 nucleotides: TGTGCCAGCAGCTCACCCCGCGCAGGGGGGTATGGCTACACCTTC. This translates into CASSSPRAGGYGYTF.

This chain links TRBV7-9 with TRBJ2-5, with D unclear. Per germline, CDR1 SEHNR and CDR2 FQNEAQ (reference sequence). This CDR3 comprises 13 residues. V lost 5 bases and J lost 7, with 14 bases in between. CDR3 DNA sequence: TGTGCCAGCAGCCTGACGACCCCAGGGACCCAGTACTTC. It is translated as CASSLTTPGTQYF.

The chain recombines TRBV5-1 with TRBJ2-6; D might be TRBD1 or TRBD2, each matching 5 bases. Germline CDR1 and CDR2: SGHRS and YFSETQ. This CDR3 region has 15 residues. V lost 0 bases, J lost 2 bases, and 6 bases lay in between. The CDR3 nucleotides are TGCGCCAGCAGCTTGGTGGGGGCTGGGGCCAACGTCCTGACTTTC. Amino acids: CASSLVGAGANVLTF.

V is TRBV7-2 and J is TRBJ2-1; TRBD2 aligns across 9 bases. Germline values: CDR1 SGHTA, CDR2 FQGNSA. CDR3 length: 13 residues. Trimming removed 8 bases from V and 6 bases from J; junction bases left unmatched: 5. The CDR3: CASGGRASNEQFF. The DNA of the CDR3 is TGTGCCAGCGGCGGGAGGGCCTCCAATGAGCAGTTCTTC.

The chain couples TRBV5-6 to TRBJ1-5; no reliable D call. The CDR3 contains 16 residues. Germline CDR1 is SGHDT and CDR2 is YYEEEE. V shed 0 bases and J shed 2 bases, with 12 bases lying between them. CDR3 bases: TGTGCCAGCAGCTTGGGGCTCGGAAGGGGCAATCAGCCCCAGCATTTT. Translation: CASSLGLGRGNQPQHF.

V and J are TRBV11-1 and TRBJ1-6; D unresolved. Germline loops: CDR1 SGHAT, CDR2 FQDESV (reference sequence). There are 16 residues in the CDR3. With 5 bases removed from V and 9 bases from J, the gap between germline ends came to 20 bases. The CDR3 sequence is CASSRTYDTGGSPLHF. In DNA, the CDR3 is TGTGCCAGCAGCCGCACTTATGACACGGGCGGTTCACCCCTCCACTTT.

The chain carries TRBV19 and TRBJ1-5, with D possibly TRBD1 on 5 matching bases. The V gene lost 0 bases and the J gene lost 1 base, with 10 bases spanning the gap. CDR3 length: 16 residues. The V gene's germline CDR1 is LNHDA and CDR2 SQIVND (reference sequence). CDR3 protein: CASSIDTGGSNQPQHF. In DNA, the CDR3 is TGTGCCAGTAGTATAGATACGGGGGGGAGCAATCAGCCCCAGCATTTT.

This clone appeared a single time. The V gene is TRBV2, the J gene TRBJ1-1; D perhaps matches TRBD1 (6 bases). This CDR3 comprises 12 residues. Germline CDR1 SNHLY, CDR2 FYNNEI. V lost 7 bases, J lost 6 bases, and 12 bases lay in between. The CDR3 nucleotides are TGTGCCAGCACCCACGCAGGGGCTGAAGCTTTCTTT. Its translation: CASTHAGAEAFF.

The chain has TRBV29-1 and TRBJ2-5; D might be TRBD1 (6 bases). V was shortened by 8 bases and J by 3 bases, with 10 bases between the two germline ends. The CDR3 runs 11 residues. Germline CDR1 is SQVTM and CDR2 is ANQGSEA. The CDR3 DNA is TGCAGCTATCAGGGGAAAGAGACCCAGTACTTC. It translates to CSYQGKETQYF.

This sequence joins TRBV29-1 and TRBJ2-1; 11 positions match TRBD2. V trimming: 8 bases; J trimming: 0 bases; junction bases outside the gene matches: 6. The germline V gene encodes CDR1 SQVTM and CDR2 ANQGSEA. The CDR3 sequence is 15 residues long. CDR3 sequence: CSTRTSGSSYNEQFF. CDR3 DNA sequence: TGCAGCACTAGAACTAGCGGGAGCTCCTACAATGAGCAGTTCTTC.

The chain couples TRBV23-1 to TRBJ1-5; D unclear. TRBV23-1 is assigned to the ORF class and has an uncertain function. The ends were cut back, 0 bases at V and 7 bases at J, with 13 bases in the middle. This CDR3 has 15 amino acids. As DNA, the CDR3 is TGCGCCAGCAGTCAATCTCGAGCGCATGAACAGCCCCAGCATTTT. Its protein product is CASSQSRAHEQPQHF.

The chain carries TRBV3-1 (or the pseudogene TRBV3-2) and TRBJ2-5; D call uncertain. The CDR3 extends over 12 amino acids. Trimming cost V 2 bases and J 5 bases, with 6 bases left between them. From germline, CDR1 is LGHDT and CDR2 YNNKEL (reference sequence). The CDR3 region is CASSQNGETQYF. CDR3 coding DNA: TGTGCCAGCAGCCAAAATGGCGAGACCCAGTACTTC.

The V call is TRBV3-1 (or the pseudogene TRBV3-2), the J call TRBJ2-2, with D possibly TRBD1 on 6 matching bases. In germline, CDR1 is LGHDT, CDR2 YNNKEL (reference sequence). V was cut by 0 bases and J by 2 bases, with 19 bases left in between. This CDR3 comprises 19 residues. CDR3 DNA sequence: TGTGCCAGCAGCCAAGATAATTCTCGCCGGACAGCAAACACCGGGGAGCTGTTTTTT. Encoded protein: CASSQDNSRRTANTGELFF.

The V and J genes are TRBV30 and TRBJ2-5; 10 nucleotides agree with TRBD2. CDR1 and CDR2 (germline): GTSNPN, SVGIG (reference sequence). Trimming at V came to 5 bases and at J to 5 bases, leaving 5 bases not matched to a gene. The length of the CDR3 is 13 residues. For the CDR3, the DNA is TGTGCCTGGCGCCTAGCGGGAGTGGAGACCCAGTACTTC. Its translation: CAWRLAGVETQYF.

This clone was found a few times. The rearrangement uses TRBV30 and TRBJ1-3; D is undetermined. Germline CDR1 GTSNPN, CDR2 SVGIG (reference sequence). V dropped 0 bases and J dropped 0 bases, with 6 bases sitting between them. This CDR3 is built from 14 residues. The CDR3 spells CAWSVSLSGNTIYF. CDR3 nucleotide sequence: TGTGCCTGGAGTGTAAGTCTCTCTGGAAACACCATATATTTT.

The chain joins TRBV7-2 to TRBJ2-7; 8 nucleotides line up with TRBD1. The CDR3 loop spans 17 amino acids. V dropped 4 bases and J dropped 4; count of bases not matched to a gene: 15. The V gene's germline CDR1 is SGHTA and CDR2 FQGNSA. The CDR3 DNA reads as TGTGCCAGCAGCTCCGGGGAGGTTTGGCAGGGGGCGTACGAGCAGTACTTC. Protein product: CASSSGEVWQGAYEQYF.

As regards this clone: Within the sample, other DNA sequences also encode this same CDR3. This chain links TRBV5-1 with TRBJ2-7, with D tentatively TRBD1 (5 bases). Germline V gene data show CDR1 as SGHRS and CDR2 as YFSETQ. The CDR3 is 12 amino acids. With 0 bases removed from V and 5 bases from J, the gap between germline ends came to 6 bases. The CDR3 region is CASSLEGNEQYF. CDR3 in DNA: TGCGCCAGCAGCTTGGAGGGGAACGAGCAGTACTTC.

The chain is built from TRBV6-2 or TRBV6-3 and TRBJ1-5, with 11 positions matching TRBD1. Germline CDR1 MNHEY, CDR2 SVGEGT. V lost 0 bases to trimming and J lost 7 bases; unmatched junction nucleotides: 5. The CDR3 runs 16 residues. The CDR3 nucleotides read TGTGCCAGCAGTTACTCTGGGACAGGGGGAAAACAGCCCCAGCATTTT. This translates into CASSYSGTGGKQPQHF.

The V gene is TRBV6-2 or TRBV6-3, the J gene TRBJ2-1; 10 bases match TRBD2. Germline CDR1 reads MNHEY; CDR2 reads SVGEGT. After removal of 2 bases from V and 8 bases from J, the junction contained 12 bases not matched to a gene. The CDR3 totals 17 residues. The CDR3 DNA reads as TGTGCCAGCAGTTACCAACCAGAAGCGGGGGGGCAGGATGAGCAGTTCTTC. Encoded protein: CASSYQPEAGGQDEQFF.